The 7 T cell receptor beta chains reported below all come from one sample, sequenced in a study of blood T cell repertoires in COVID-19. Data came from immunoSEQ multiplex PCR; TCRdb stores just in-frame clones and leaves some out. The data hold around 50,000 clones, with just over 85% observed a single time. Sequencing input: peripheral blood. Every receptor here comes from a woman older than 75 with acute or convalescent COVID-19.

The V and J genes are TRBV7-2 and TRBJ1-2, with 12 bases lining up with TRBD1. The V gene's germline CDR1 is SGHTA and CDR2 FQGNSA. Trimming took 5 bases from V and 3 from J; bases not matched to a gene: 7. This CDR3 has 16 amino acids. For the CDR3, the DNA is TGTGCCAGCAGCCCGGGGGGACAGGGGGCGTACTATGGCTACACCTTC. Encoded protein: CASSPGGQGAYYGYTF.

The chain links TRBV3-1 (or the pseudogene TRBV3-2) to TRBJ1-6, with no clear D. The CDR3 loop spans 18 amino acids. Germline values: CDR1 LGHDT, CDR2 YNNKEL (reference sequence). Trimming removed 5 bases at V and 0 bases at J, with 17 bases between. CDR3 amino acids: CASSEKPSRYSYNSPLHF. The DNA of the CDR3 is TGTGCCAGCAGCGAAAAACCCTCGCGTTACTCCTATAATTCACCCCTCCACTTT.

This rearrangement joins TRBV5-6 to TRBJ1-5; tentatively, D is TRBD1 (6 bases). Trimming took 4 bases from V and 2 from J, leaving 13 bases between them. This CDR3 is 15 amino acids long. Per the germline V gene, CDR1 is SGHDT and CDR2 is YYEEEE. The CDR3 is CASSPGGGGNQPQHF. CDR3 nucleotide sequence: TGTGCCAGCAGCCCGGGAGGGGGTGGCAATCAGCCCCAGCATTTT.

This clone has a single count. The V and J genes are TRBV5-1 and TRBJ2-2; D possibly corresponds to TRBD2 (6 bases). The V gene lost 4 bases and the J gene lost 5 bases, with 12 bases spanning the gap. Germline V gene lookup returns CDR1 SGHRS and CDR2 YFSETQ. The CDR3 consists of 14 residues. This CDR3 reads CASSPLSGTGELFF. The CDR3 coding sequence is TGCGCCAGCAGCCCCCTTAGCGGAACCGGGGAGCTGTTTTTT.

The CDR3 nucleotides read TGTGCCGTTAAACAGGGGCTGGGCACTGAAGCTTTCTTT. As protein: CAVKQGLGTEAFF. This chain connects TRBV3-1 (or the pseudogene TRBV3-2) to TRBJ1-1; 7 bases are shared with TRBD1. The germline V gene has CDR1 LGHDT and CDR2 YNNKEL (reference sequence). The CDR3 sequence is 13 residues long. V lost 11 bases, J lost 4 bases, and 10 bases stayed unmatched.

CDR3 sequence: CASSLIGDEQFF. CDR3 nucleotide sequence: TGTGCCAGCAGTTTAATAGGGGATGAGCAGTTCTTC. The rearrangement uses TRBV27 and TRBJ2-1, with D possibly TRBD1 on 5 matching bases. V lost 2 bases, J lost 8 bases, and 7 bases lay in between. The V gene's germline CDR1 is MNHEY and CDR2 SMNVEV (reference sequence). The CDR3 has 12 residues.

This clone was detected only a few times. The chain carries TRBV25-1 and TRBJ1-1, with 8 bases identical to TRBD1. Trimming at V came to 3 bases and at J to 2 bases, leaving 5 bases not matched to a gene. This CDR3 has 15 amino acids. Germline V gene lookup returns CDR1 MGHDK and CDR2 SYGVNS. Here the CDR3 reads CASSEDRAINTEAFF. The CDR3 nucleotides read TGTGCCAGCAGTGAGGACAGGGCGATCAACACTGAAGCTTTCTTT.